This TCR beta chain derives from a study of blood T cell repertoires in COVID-19. Across the study: Whether acute or convalescent, the COVID-19 samples came from the United States, Italy and Spain. PBMCs, B-cell-depleted T cells, or T cells were the source of the cDNA or gDNA that made up the material.

The CDR3 totals 15 residues. Trimming at V came to 1 base and at J to 2 bases, leaving 2 bases not matched to a gene. CDR1 is KGHSH and CDR2 is LQKENI in the germline V gene. Study processing details: How many nucleated cells were present was estimated from reference gene primer amplification. This table comes from immunoSEQ multiplex PCR, and its TCRdb copy is limited to in-frame clones, with some not included. D and trimming were read from the DNA, whereas the V and J calls and clone size are those reported in that table. The sample carries about 410,000 clones, more than 80% recorded once. The V call is TRBV18, the J call TRBJ1-1; TRBD1 matches at 9 bases. The sequencing input was peripheral blood. The sequence came from a woman aged 25-40 years with active or convalescent COVID-19. The CDR3 spells CASSPQTGGNTEAFF. The CDR3 DNA reads as TGTGCCAGCTCACCACAGACAGGGGGTAACACTGAAGCTTTCTTT.